The present TCR beta chain was sequenced within a study of technical replicates of blood from a few donors. Data came from immunoSEQ multiplex PCR; TCRdb stores just in-frame clones and leaves some out. The repertoire holds 75,000 to 85,000 clones, with about 94% as singletons. Trimming cost V 5 bases and J 7 bases; bases outside gene matches: 6. The germline V gene encodes CDR1 SQVTM and CDR2 ANQGSEA. This CDR3 comprises 13 residues. The specimen sequenced was T cells isolated from PBMCs. This receptor was identified in a human donor in good health. The chain is built from TRBV29-1 and TRBJ1-4, with 8 bases lining up with TRBD1. The CDR3 DNA reads as TGCAGCGTTTCAGGGGGCAATCTTGAAAAACTGTTTTTT. It is translated as CSVSGGNLEKLFF.